The clone carrying this T cell receptor (beta chain) came up once. The data were taken from a study of blood T cell repertoires in COVID-19. Study as a whole: Researchers got acute and convalescent COVID-19 samples from the United States, Italy and Spain. T cells, B-cell-depleted T cells, or PBMCs supplied cDNA or gDNA.

Trimming stripped 3 bases from V and 4 bases from J, with 10 bases between. The CDR3 covers 14 residues. CDR1 and CDR2 (germline): LNHDA, SQIVND (reference sequence). Data came from immunoSEQ multiplex PCR; TCRdb stores just in-frame clones and leaves some out. The sample includes 190,000 or so clones, about 85% of them seen just once. Sequenced sample: peripheral blood. This chain links TRBV19 with TRBJ1-3, with D possibly being TRBD1 (5 bases). The source of this sequence is a woman aged 80 or over with acute or convalescent COVID-19. This CDR3 reads CASSMEGRGNTIYF. The CDR3 region has the DNA TGTGCCAGTAGTATGGAGGGGAGAGGAAACACCATATATTTT. The entire variable domain, with the rest obtained from reference TRBV19 and TRBJ1-3, is as follows: DGGITQSPKYLFRKEGQNVTLSCEQNLNHDAMYWYRQDPGQGLRLIYYSQIVNDFQKGDIAEGYSVSREKKESFPLTVTSAQKNPTAFYLCASSMEGRGNTIYFGEGSWLTVV.